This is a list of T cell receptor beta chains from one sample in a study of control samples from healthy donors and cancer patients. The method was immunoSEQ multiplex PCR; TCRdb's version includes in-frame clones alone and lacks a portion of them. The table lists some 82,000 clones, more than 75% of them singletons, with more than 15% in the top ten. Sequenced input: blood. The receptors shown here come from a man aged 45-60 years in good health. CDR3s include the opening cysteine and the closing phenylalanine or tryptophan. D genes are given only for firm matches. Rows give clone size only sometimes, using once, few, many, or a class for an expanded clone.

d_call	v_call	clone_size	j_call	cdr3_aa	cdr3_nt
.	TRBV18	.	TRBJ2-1	CASSPRRDYNEQFF	TGTGCCAGCTCACCCCGACGAGACTACAATGAGCAGTTCTTC
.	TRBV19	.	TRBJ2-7	CASSIRDPGRYEQYF	TGTGCCAGTAGTATAAGGGATCCGGGGCGGTACGAGCAGTACTTC
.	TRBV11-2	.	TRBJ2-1	CASSTRLGSMNNEQFF	TGTGCCAGCAGCACCCGTTTGGGCTCGATGAACAATGAGCAGTTCTTC
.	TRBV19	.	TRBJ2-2	CASSIEYTGELFF	TGTGCCAGTAGTATAGAATACACCGGGGAGCTGTTTTTT
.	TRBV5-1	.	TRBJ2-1	CASSPGTYNEQFF	TGCGCCAGCAGCCCGGGGACCTACAATGAGCAGTTCTTC
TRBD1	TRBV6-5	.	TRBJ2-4	CASSSTGFQNIQYF	TGTGCCAGCAGTTCGACAGGGTTTCAAAACATTCAGTACTTC
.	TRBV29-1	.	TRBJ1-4	CSVSLGGTNEKLFF	TGCAGCGTGTCGCTGGGTGGGACTAATGAAAAACTGTTTTTT
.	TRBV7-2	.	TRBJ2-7	CASSLGPGPYEQYF	TGTGCCAGCAGCTTAGGACCGGGCCCCTACGAGCAGTACTTC
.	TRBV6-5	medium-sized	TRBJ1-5	CASSYGGAGQPQHF	TGTGCCAGCAGTTACGGGGGGGCTGGGCAGCCCCAGCATTTT
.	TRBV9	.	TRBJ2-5	CASSVVGSGGETQYF	TGTGCCAGCAGCGTAGTGGGGAGTGGAGGGGAGACCCAGTACTTC
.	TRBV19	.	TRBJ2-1	CASSIPRYNEQFF	TGTGCCAGTAGTATTCCCCGCTACAATGAGCAGTTCTTC
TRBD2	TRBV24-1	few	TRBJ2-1	CATAGTSGSWDEQFF	TGTGCCACCGCGGGCACTAGCGGGAGTTGGGATGAGCAGTTCTTC
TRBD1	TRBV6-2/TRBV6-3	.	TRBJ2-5	CASSTTGGASQTQYF	TGTGCCAGCAGTACGACAGGGGGCGCATCCCAGACCCAGTACTTC
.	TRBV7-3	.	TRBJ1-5	CASSQTGNQPQHF	TGTGCCAGCAGCCAAACAGGGAATCAGCCCCAGCATTTT
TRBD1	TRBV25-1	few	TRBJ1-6	CASSERYRGTLHF	TGTGCCAGCAGTGAAAGGTACAGGGGAACCCTCCACTTT
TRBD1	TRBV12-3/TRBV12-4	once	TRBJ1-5	CASSLTGDQPQHF	TGTGCCAGCAGTCTAACAGGGGATCAGCCCCAGCATTTT
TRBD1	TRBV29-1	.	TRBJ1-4	CSAGTGYEKLFF	TGCAGCGCCGGGACAGGGTATGAAAAACTGTTTTTT
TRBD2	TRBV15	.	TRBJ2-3	CATSSGGLAGPDTQYF	TGTGCCACCAGCAGTGGGGGACTAGCTGGCCCAGATACGCAGTATTTT
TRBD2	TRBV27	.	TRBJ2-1	CAIGGLAGAYSYNEQFF	TGTGCCATCGGGGGACTAGCGGGAGCGTACTCCTACAATGAGCAGTTCTTC
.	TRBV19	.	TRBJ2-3	CASSIGLRDTDTQYF	TGTGCCAGTAGTATCGGGCTCCGCGACACAGATACGCAGTATTTT
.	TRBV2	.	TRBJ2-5	CASSGTPQETQYF	TGTGCCAGCAGCGGGACTCCCCAAGAGACCCAGTACTTC
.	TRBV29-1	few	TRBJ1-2	CSVGVNREGYTF	TGCAGCGTTGGTGTAAACAGGGAAGGCTACACCTTC
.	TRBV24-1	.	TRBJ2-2	CATSDLPAGRDTGELFF	TGTGCCACCAGTGACCTCCCGGCAGGGCGGGACACCGGGGAGCTGTTTTTT
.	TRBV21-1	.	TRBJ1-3	CASSKKGGPGNTIYF	TGTGCCAGCAGCAAAAAAGGGGGCCCTGGAAACACCATATATTTT
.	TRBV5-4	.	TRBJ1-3	CASSLGTRGNTIYF	TGTGCCAGCAGCCTTGGGACACGTGGAAACACCATATATTTT
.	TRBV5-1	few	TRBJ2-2	CASSSKLGTGELFF	TGCGCCAGCAGCTCAAAACTAGGGACCGGGGAGCTGTTTTTT
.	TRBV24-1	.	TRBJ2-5	CATSDPTRETQYF	TGTGCCACCAGTGATCCCACCCGGGAGACCCAGTACTTC
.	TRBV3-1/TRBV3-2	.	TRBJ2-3	CASSFGTTDTQYF	TGTGCCAGCAGCTTCGGGACCACAGATACGCAGTATTTT
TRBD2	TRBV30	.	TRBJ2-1	CAWRKREGKEFF	TGTGCCTGGAGGAAGCGGGAGGGCAAAGAATTCTTC
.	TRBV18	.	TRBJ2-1	CASSSSQGTNEQFF	TGTGCCAGCTCATCGTCGCAGGGGACTAATGAGCAGTTCTTC
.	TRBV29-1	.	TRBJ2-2	CSVARGSDTGELFF	TGCAGCGTTGCCAGGGGATCTGACACCGGGGAGCTGTTTTTT
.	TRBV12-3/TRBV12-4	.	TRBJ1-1	CASRVGTNTEAFF	TGTGCCAGCAGGGTGGGTACTAACACTGAAGCTTTCTTT
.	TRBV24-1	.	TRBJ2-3	CATSEPTRATDTQYF	TGTGCCACCAGTGAACCGACACGAGCCACAGATACGCAGTATTTT
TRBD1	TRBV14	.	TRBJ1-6	CASSLFTGGSPLHF	TGTGCCAGCAGCCTCTTCACAGGGGGCTCACCCCTCCACTTT